Below, 25 T cell receptor beta chains from the same sample are listed, as sequenced in a study of blood T cell repertoires in COVID-19. Sequencing was performed with immunoSEQ multiplex PCR; in TCRdb, only in-frame clones are kept and a portion is missing. This table holds 200,000 or so clones, around four fifths found once. The sequenced material came from peripheral blood. Receptor source: a human donor with acute or convalescent COVID-19. The donor label of this sample is uncertain.

Only a few counts were recorded for this clone. The chain couples TRBV28 to TRBJ2-3, with 10 bases fitting TRBD2. The V gene's germline CDR1 is MDHEN and CDR2 SYDVKM. The CDR3 loop spans 16 amino acids. V dropped 3 bases and J dropped 1; count of bases not matched to a gene: 4. CDR3 sequence: CASSFPGTSGTDTQYF. The CDR3 DNA reads TGTGCCAGCAGTTTCCCGGGGACTAGCGGCACAGATACGCAGTATTTT.

The rearrangement uses TRBV9 and TRBJ2-3; tentative D call: TRBD2 (6 bases). V lost 4 bases to trimming and J lost 1 base, with 16 bases between them. Germline assignment: CDR1 SGDLS and CDR2 YYNGEE. CDR3 length equals 16 residues. Here the CDR3 DNA reads TGTGCCAGCAGCACCGGGACTCTTCTGGGCACAGATACGCAGTATTTT. It yields the protein CASSTGTLLGTDTQYF.

V gene TRBV4-3 combines with J gene TRBJ2-3; 11 bases are a match to TRBD2. CDR3 length equals 17 residues. V dropped 0 bases and J dropped 4; count of bases not matched to a gene: 6. The germline V gene encodes CDR1 LGHNA and CDR2 YSLEER. The CDR3: CASSQEIAGGSADTQYF. CDR3 bases: TGCGCCAGCAGCCAAGAAATAGCGGGAGGGTCCGCAGATACGCAGTATTTT.

This chain joins TRBV10-1 and TRBJ2-3, with a weak D call TRBD2 (6 bases). The CDR3 consists of 13 residues. V was shortened by 0 bases and J by 6 bases, with 7 bases between the two germline ends. Germline V gives CDR1 WNHNN, CDR2 SYGVQD (reference sequence). The CDR3 protein is CASSESGRDTQYF. The CDR3 DNA sequence: TGCGCCAGCAGTGAGTCAGGGAGGGATACGCAGTATTTT.

The rearrangement uses TRBV6-5 and TRBJ1-2, with D tentatively TRBD1 (5 bases). Germline V gene sequence: CDR1 MNHEY, CDR2 SVGAGI. The CDR3 runs 14 residues. Trimming left V 6 bases short and J 5 bases short, with 16 bases between. This CDR3 reads CASSKTELTYGYTF. In DNA form, the CDR3 reads TGTGCCAGCAGCAAGACAGAGCTCACTTATGGCTACACCTTC.

In its sample, this clone was seen once. This chain uses TRBV18 with TRBJ2-7, with TRBD1 matching 8 bases. The V segment lost 5 bases and the J segment 2 bases; nucleotides outside the gene matches: 8. Germline V CDR1 and CDR2: KGHSH, LQKENI. The CDR3 sequence is 15 residues long. The CDR3 nucleotides are TGTGCCAGCTCAATTACCGGGACAGGAGCCTACGAGCAGTACTTC. Residues: CASSITGTGAYEQYF.

The chain employs TRBV6-5 and TRBJ2-5; 7 bases are shared with TRBD1. The CDR3 runs 15 residues. CDR1 is MNHEY, CDR2 SVGAGI, per germline. V dropped 7 bases and J dropped 2; count of bases not matched to a gene: 10. CDR3 in amino acids: CASKRSGTAQETQYF. CDR3 nucleotide sequence: TGTGCCAGCAAGAGGTCCGGGACAGCACAAGAGACCCAGTACTTC.

The table lists this clone with a count of one. The chain joins TRBV5-4 to TRBJ1-2; 10 positions agree with TRBD1. Germline CDR1 and CDR2: SGHNT and YYREEE (reference sequence). V was clipped by 7 bases and J by 2 bases; unmatched bases: 2. The CDR3 sequence is 13 residues long. This CDR3 is CASLDRGNYGYTF. The CDR3 region has the DNA TGTGCCAGCCTGGACAGGGGGAACTATGGCTACACCTTC.

In its sample, this clone was seen once. The rearrangement links TRBV27 to TRBJ2-5, with 8 bases fitting TRBD2. Germline CDR1 is MNHEY and CDR2 is SMNVEV (reference sequence). The CDR3 covers 15 residues. The ends lost 2 bases at V and 5 bases at J; junction bases unmatched: 7. DNA for the CDR3: TGTGCCAGCAGTTTACGTCCAGCGGGGGTGGAGACCCAGTACTTC. It specifies CASSLRPAGVETQYF.

The J gene is TRBJ2-7, the V gene TRBV11-2, with 9 nucleotides matching TRBD1. This CDR3 contains 15 residues. Germline lookup yields CDR1 SGHAT and CDR2 FQNNGV. V trimming: 5 bases; J trimming: 1 base; junction bases outside the gene matches: 6. This chain's CDR3 is CASSPGGTGSYEQYF. The CDR3 coding sequence is TGTGCCAGCAGCCCCGGGGGGACAGGGTCCTACGAGCAGTACTTC.

The rearrangement joins TRBV7-9 to TRBJ2-5; 8 bases agree with TRBD2. With V trimmed by 8 bases and J by 5 bases, 7 bases remained unmatched. The germline CDR1 and CDR2 sequences are SEHNR and FQNEAQ (reference sequence). CDR3 length: 13 residues. CDR3 sequence (DNA): TGTGCCAGCCGCGACCGGGGGGGTGAGACCCAGTACTTC. Protein sequence: CASRDRGGETQYF.

Only a few counts were recorded for this clone. The rearrangement uses TRBV29-1 and TRBJ1-2; 9 bases align to TRBD1. CDR1 and CDR2 (germline): SQVTM, ANQGSEA. After removal of 5 bases from V and 2 bases from J, the junction contained 6 bases not matched to a gene. This CDR3 contains 14 residues. The CDR3 here is CSVFSGTGNYGYTF. The DNA for the CDR3 is TGCAGCGTTTTTTCCGGGACAGGGAACTATGGCTACACCTTC.

The table lists this clone with a count of one. The CDR3 region is CSVVRETWETQYF. DNA for the CDR3: TGCAGCGTTGTCCGGGAGACCTGGGAGACCCAGTACTTC. The chain is built from TRBV29-1 and TRBJ2-5, with D tentatively TRBD2 (6 bases). The germline V gene encodes CDR1 SQVTM and CDR2 ANQGSEA. This CDR3 comprises 13 residues. V lost 4 bases to trimming and J lost 5 bases, with 14 bases between them.

The chain couples TRBV11-2 to TRBJ2-7; 7 bases agree with TRBD1. With 6 bases clipped from V and 1 base from J, the junction kept 6 bases outside the gene matches. The CDR3 is 14 residues long. Per the germline V gene, CDR1 is SGHAT and CDR2 is FQNNGV. The CDR3 bases are TGTGCCAGCAGGAACAAACAGGGGTCCTACGAGCAGTACTTC. Protein: CASRNKQGSYEQYF.

This chain joins TRBV4-3 and TRBJ2-3, with 10 positions matching TRBD2. Trimming took 1 base from V and 0 from J; bases not matched to a gene: 4. This CDR3 has 17 residues. Germline V gene sequence: CDR1 LGHNA, CDR2 YSLEER. In DNA, the CDR3 is TGCGCCAGCAGCCAAGCCGGACTAGCGGCTAGCACAGATACGCAGTATTTT. Amino acids: CASSQAGLAASTDTQYF.

The chain carries TRBV6-5 and TRBJ2-7; the match to TRBD2 covers 8 bases. In germline, CDR1 is MNHEY, CDR2 SVGAGI. The V and J ends lost 3 bases and 4 bases, in that order; junction bases with no gene match: 11. CDR3 length equals 16 residues. The CDR3 bases are TGTGCCAGCAGTTATAGAAGCGGGAGAACCAGTTACGAGCAGTACTTC. Encoded protein: CASSYRSGRTSYEQYF.

The V and J genes are TRBV10-3 and TRBJ1-1; D is undetermined. The CDR3 spans 15 residues. Trimming cost V 0 bases and J 4 bases, with 12 bases left between them. Looked up from germline, CDR1 is ENHRY and CDR2 is SYGVKD. The CDR3 loop is CAISESEGSVTEAFF. DNA for the CDR3: TGTGCCATCAGTGAGTCTGAAGGCAGCGTCACTGAAGCTTTCTTT.

Only a few counts were recorded for this clone. The sample carries other DNA sequences with the same CDR3. The chain couples TRBV5-5 to TRBJ1-5; a weak D match, TRBD1 (5 bases). CDR3 length equals 15 residues. CDR1 and CDR2 from the germline V gene are SGHKS and YYEKEE (reference sequence). Trimming shortened V by 0 bases and J by 4 bases, and 11 bases separated the two germline ends. CDR3 in DNA: TGTGCCAGCAGCTTGGATGTGGGGGGGAATCAGCCCCAGCATTTT. Translation gives CASSLDVGGNQPQHF.

The gene calls are TRBV12-3 or TRBV12-4 and TRBJ1-6; D unclear. V lost 3 bases and J lost 12, with 9 bases in between. The CDR3 contains 12 residues. CDR3 amino acids: CASSFAPGPLHF. The DNA for the CDR3 is TGTGCCAGCAGTTTCGCGCCGGGACCCCTCCACTTT.

The chain employs TRBV4-2 and TRBJ2-1; D is undetermined. V was trimmed by 4 bases and J by 0 bases, leaving 10 bases between them. The CDR3 runs 15 residues. Germline V CDR1 and CDR2: LGHNA, YNFKEQ. The CDR3 loop reads CASSLQVSSYNEQFF. The CDR3 DNA reads as TGTGCCAGCAGCCTCCAGGTAAGCTCCTACAATGAGCAGTTCTTC.

This clone was seen only once. The chain links TRBV9 to TRBJ2-5, with 12 bases lining up with TRBD2. The J segment lost 5 bases and the V segment lost 4 bases, leaving 9 bases of the junction unmatched. The CDR3 is 16 amino acids. The V gene's germline CDR1 is SGDLS and CDR2 YYNGEE. The CDR3 spells CASSMTSGRHQETQYF. The DNA of the CDR3 is TGTGCCAGCAGCATGACTAGCGGGAGACATCAGGAGACCCAGTACTTC. Full variable domain (rest looked up from reference TRBV9 and TRBJ2-5): DSGVTQTPKHLITATGQRVTLRCSPRSGDLSVYWYQQSLDQGLQFLIQYYNGEERAKGNILERFSAQQFPDLHSELNLSSLELGDSALYFCASSMTSGRHQETQYFGPGTRLLVL.

The chain combines TRBV5-1 with TRBJ2-6; D perhaps matches TRBD1 (7 bases). Germline CDR1 SGHRS, CDR2 YFSETQ. The CDR3 extends over 19 amino acids. V was shortened by 0 bases and J by 2 bases, with 18 bases between the two germline ends. CDR3 bases: TGCGCCAGCAGCTTGGAGAGTCGCCAGGGGGGTACTGGGGCCAACGTCCTGACTTTC. Translation gives CASSLESRQGGTGANVLTF.

The chain combines TRBV28 with TRBJ2-5; TRBD1 might be the D (6 bases). Looked up from germline, CDR1 is MDHEN and CDR2 is SYDVKM. V lost 3 bases and J 2 bases, leaving 19 bases between the germline ends. The CDR3 runs 17 residues. CDR3 nucleotide sequence: TGTGCCAGCAGTTTGGGGGCCGCAGGTGGTCGGCAAGAGACCCAGTACTTC. Amino acid sequence: CASSLGAAGGRQETQYF.

The chain has TRBV3-1 (or the pseudogene TRBV3-2) and TRBJ1-2, with 10 bases identical to TRBD1. CDR1 LGHDT and CDR2 YNNKEL come from the germline V gene (reference sequence). The ends lost 1 base at V and 7 bases at J; junction bases unmatched: 6. This CDR3 spans 15 amino acids. The CDR3 spells CASSQVGQGKSGYTF. DNA of the CDR3: TGTGCCAGCAGCCAAGTGGGACAGGGGAAGAGTGGCTACACCTTC.

V and J are TRBV19 and TRBJ1-1; D is ambiguous. V was pared by 3 bases and J by 4 bases, with 12 bases between. Germline loops: CDR1 LNHDA, CDR2 SQIVND (reference sequence). There are 14 residues in the CDR3. The CDR3 nucleotides read TGTGCCAGTAGTATTAGTCTTATGAGCACTGAAGCTTTCTTT. Translated, it gives CASSISLMSTEAFF.